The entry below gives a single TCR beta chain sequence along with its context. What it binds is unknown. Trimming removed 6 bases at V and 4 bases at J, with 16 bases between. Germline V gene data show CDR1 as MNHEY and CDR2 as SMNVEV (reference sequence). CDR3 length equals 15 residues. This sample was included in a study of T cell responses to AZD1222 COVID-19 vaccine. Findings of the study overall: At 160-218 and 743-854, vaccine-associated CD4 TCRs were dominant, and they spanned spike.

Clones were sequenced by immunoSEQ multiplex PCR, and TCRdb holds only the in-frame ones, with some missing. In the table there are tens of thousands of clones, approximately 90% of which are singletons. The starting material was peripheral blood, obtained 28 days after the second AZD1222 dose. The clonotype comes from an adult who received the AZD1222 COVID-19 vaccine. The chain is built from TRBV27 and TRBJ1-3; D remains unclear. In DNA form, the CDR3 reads TGTGCCAGCAGCCTCCGTCCAGGTCGGGGAAACACCATATATTTT. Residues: CASSLRPGRGNTIYF.